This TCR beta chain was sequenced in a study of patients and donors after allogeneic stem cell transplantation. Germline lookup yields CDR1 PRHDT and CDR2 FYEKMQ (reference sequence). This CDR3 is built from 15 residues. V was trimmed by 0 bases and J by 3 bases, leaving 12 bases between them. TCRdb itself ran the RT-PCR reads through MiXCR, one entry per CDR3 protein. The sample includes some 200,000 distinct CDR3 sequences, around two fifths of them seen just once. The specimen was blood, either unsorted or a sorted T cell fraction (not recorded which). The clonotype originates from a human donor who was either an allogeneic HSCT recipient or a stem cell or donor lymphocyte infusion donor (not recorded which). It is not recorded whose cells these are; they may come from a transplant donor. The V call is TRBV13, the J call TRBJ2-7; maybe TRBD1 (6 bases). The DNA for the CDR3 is TGTGCCAGCAGCTTAGGGACAGGAAGCCACTACGAGCAGTACTTC. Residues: CASSLGTGSHYEQYF.